The clone carrying this TCR beta chain was seen many times. Its cognate antigen is unknown. This sample was taken from a study of glioma-infiltrating T cells. CDR1 is KGHSH, CDR2 LQKENI, per germline. V was clipped by 4 bases and J by 0 bases, with 9 bases between them. CDR3 length equals 14 residues. General study results and limits: Only very few CDR3 sequences appeared in both tissue and blood. Tissue-blood divergence was below expectation in non-neoplastic patients, above in gliomas.

TCR alpha and beta CDR3 regions were amplified from RNA using iRepertoire nested multiplex PCR. Input was 100-400 ng of tissue mRNA or PBMC total RNA. In TCRdb, the multiplex PCR reads were re-called with MiXCR into one record per CDR3 protein. The sample lists about 89,000 distinct CDR3 sequences, 20% to 25% occurring once. The specimen was glioma tissue, nonneoplastic brain tissue, or PBMCs (not recorded which). The chain combines TRBV18 with TRBJ1-1; D ambiguous. The sequence was obtained from a human donor with low-grade glioma or glioblastoma, undergoing nonglioma brain surgery, or in good health (not recorded which). The CDR3 is CASSQNRMNTEAFF. CDR3 nucleotide sequence: TGTGCCAGCTCACAGAACCGCATGAACACTGAAGCTTTCTTT.